This T cell receptor beta chain was sequenced in a study of CXCR3-negative and CXCR3-positive naive CD8 T cells. Findings and caveats of the study: Naive CXCR3-positive and CXCR3-negative cells shared TRBV-TRBJ usage; memory cells diverged. Compared with CXCR3-negative naive cells, CXCR3-positive naive cells showed more hydrophobic TRB CDR3s. Surface CD5 was comparable between naive subsets; TCR strength was inferred from TRB CDR3 properties.

Sorts performed in triplicate captured more than 250,000 cells each from every CD8+ T cell subset. Turning to this clonotype: Antigen specificity is unknown.

TRB cDNA libraries were made by UMI-labeled 5' RACE. TCRdb reanalyzed the 5' RACE reads and collapses them to one entry per CDR3 protein, without DNA. In total, the table holds 150,000 or so distinct CDR3 sequences. This clonotype originated in a human donor in good health. Some clones in this sample may be carry-over from other donors' samples. The sample comprised naive CXCR3- CD8+ T cells from blood. Subset in this sample: CD45RO-CCR7+CD27+CD95- naive CD8+ T cells lacking CXCR3 (TNR3-).

This chain's CDR3 is CASSQGDRSNQPQHF. The chain combines TRBV4-1 with TRBJ1-5. Per the germline V gene, CDR1 is MGHRA and CDR2 is YSYEKL. This CDR3 region has 15 residues.